This T cell receptor beta chain was sequenced during a study of identical twins. Using its own MiXCR run on the 5' RACE reads, TCRdb lists one record per CDR3 protein. The profile shows 500,000 to 600,000 distinct CDR3 sequences, about 20% of them singletons. Germline trimming cut 5 bases from V and 2 bases from J; bases unmatched to any gene: 6. CDR3 length: 16 amino acids. A further study also used this sample, focusing on T cells expressing NK-cell markers. That paper notes: Repertoire data for TCR beta were derived from sorted T cells (CD3+CD56+NKG2C+, CD3+CD56+NKG2C- and CD3+CD56-NKG2C+). Clarity on HCMV specificity was lacking for the expanded NKG2C+ T cell clones.

Sequencing was carried out using CD4+ T cells sorted from blood. This sequence was found in a woman between 18 and 29 years old in good health. This chain connects TRBV12-3 or TRBV12-4 to TRBJ2-3; 11 nucleotides line up with TRBD2. This CDR3 reads CASSGTSGRHTDTQYF. The CDR3 DNA is TGTGCCAGCAGTGGGACTAGCGGCCGTCACACAGATACGCAGTATTTT.